This T cell receptor (beta chain) comes out of a study of shared clonotypes between healthy human individuals. Comment on this clone: Its antigen is unknown. The same CDR3 is also encoded by other DNA sequences in this sample.

Some 30,000 T cell genomes, or roughly 200 ng DNA, went into the sorted-subset replicate PCRs. Per the authors' pipeline: From ImmunoSEQ came sequences covering only the junction and carrying no quality scores, so filtering differed. The table came from immunoSEQ multiplex PCR; TCRdb's copy has only in-frame clones and leaves some out. For V, J and clone size, that table is used; D and trimming come from the DNA. The sample holds some 2 million clones, 95% seen once. Investigators divided CD4+ cells into CD45RA+ naive and CD45RA-negative memory subsets. Regarding the study as a whole: Generally, estimated richness proved larger in naive subsets than it did in memory subsets.

V lost 6 bases, J lost 2 bases, and 7 bases lay in between. This CDR3 region has 12 residues. Germline CDR1 reads MNHEY; CDR2 reads SMNVEV (reference sequence). Sequencing input: naive CD4+ T cells sorted from blood. As to subset: CD45RA+ positively selected. The sequence was obtained from a man aged 18 to 30 in good health. The chain is built from TRBV27 and TRBJ1-2; maybe TRBD1 (6 bases). DNA of the CDR3: TGTGCCAGCAGGCAGGGGAACTATGGCTACACCTTC. The encoded protein is CASRQGNYGYTF.